This TCR beta chain was observed in a study of regulatory T cells in long-lasting Graves disease. Notes on the study in general: Persistent disease exhibited a predilection for TRBV28, TRBJ1-2 and TRBJ2-5.

Stated time point: newly diagnosed GD, antithyroid drugs for less than 3 months. The TCR library was prepared using RNA isolated from PBMCs. A note on this clonotype: Its cognate antigen is unknown.

The CDR3 runs to 13 residues. The V end was cut by 7 bases, the J end by 5 bases, with 14 bases between. Germline V gives CDR1 LNHDA, CDR2 SQIVND (reference sequence). According to the study, TCR beta libraries were built with iRepertoire HTBI primers and CDR3-region Arm-PCR. One entry per CDR3 protein, called by TCRdb with MiXCR from the multiplex PCR reads. The sample contains about 560,000 distinct CDR3 sequences, about 16% of which appear only once. These data were likewise used in another study, on T cells in Graves' hyperthyroidism and ophthalmopathy.

The chain joins TRBV19 to TRBJ1-2; possibly TRBD1 for D (6 bases). The sample here was peripheral blood mononuclear cells (PBMCs), taken at new diagnosis, from a patient treated with antithyroid drugs. This receptor was taken from a man between 18 and 35 years old with Graves disease. The CDR3 loop reads CASTRGVIYGYTF. The CDR3 DNA sequence: TGTGCCAGTACGAGGGGGGTAATTTATGGCTACACCTTC.